This T cell receptor (beta chain) was observed in a study of blood T cell repertoires in COVID-19. Assay used: immunoSEQ multiplex PCR; TCRdb lists only in-frame clones, some missing. Among some 300,000 clones listed, 80% to 90% were seen once. Between the trimmed V and J ends, which lost 3 bases and 1 base, there was a span of 7 bases. Germline V lookup: CDR1 MDHEN, CDR2 SYDVKM. The CDR3 totals 14 residues. The sequencing input was peripheral blood. The genes are TRBV28 and TRBJ2-1; D ambiguous. The source is a woman in her seventies with COVID-19, enrolled during active disease. The CDR3 sequence: CASSFGRSYNEQFF. The CDR3 DNA reads as TGTGCCAGCAGTTTCGGCAGGTCCTACAATGAGCAGTTCTTC.